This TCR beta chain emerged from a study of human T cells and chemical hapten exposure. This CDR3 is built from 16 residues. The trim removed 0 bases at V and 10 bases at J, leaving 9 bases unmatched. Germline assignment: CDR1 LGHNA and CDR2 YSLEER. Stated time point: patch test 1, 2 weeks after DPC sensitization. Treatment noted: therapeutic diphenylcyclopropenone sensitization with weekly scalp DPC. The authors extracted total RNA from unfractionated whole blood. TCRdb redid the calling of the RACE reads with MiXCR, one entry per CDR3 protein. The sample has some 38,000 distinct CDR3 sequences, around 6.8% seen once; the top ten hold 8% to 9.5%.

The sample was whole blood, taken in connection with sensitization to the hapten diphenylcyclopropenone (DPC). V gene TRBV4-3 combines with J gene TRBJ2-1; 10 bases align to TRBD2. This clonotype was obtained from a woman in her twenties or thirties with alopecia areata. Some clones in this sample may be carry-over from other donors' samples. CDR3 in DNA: TGCGCCAGCAGCCAAGAAGCTAGCGGGGGCCACGGGGAGCAGTTCTTC. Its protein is CASSQEASGGHGEQFF.